This is a list of T cell receptor beta chains from one sample in a study of blood T cell repertoires in COVID-19. Using immunoSEQ multiplex PCR, the repertoire was profiled, and TCRdb retains in-frame clones only, with some absent. The sample yields some 93,000 clones, approximately 86% seen once. Sample: peripheral blood. Source of these receptors: an elderly woman with acute or convalescent COVID-19. CDR3s include the opening cysteine and the closing phenylalanine or tryptophan. Fields, in order: D gene, V gene, clone size, J gene, CDR3 protein, CDR3 DNA. The D gene is left open where the match is weak. Expanded clones are given a class, and other clones once, few, many or no size at all.

.	TRBV11-3	.	TRBJ2-1	CASSLSPGRNEQFF	TGTGCCAGCAGCTTGAGCCCTGGGAGGAATGAGCAGTTCTTC
.	TRBV12-3/TRBV12-4	.	TRBJ1-3	CASRYNSGNTIYF	TGTGCCAGCAGATATAACTCTGGAAACACCATATATTTT
TRBD1	TRBV6-4	.	TRBJ2-2	CASTMRQGYTGELFF	TGTGCCAGCACGATGAGACAGGGGTACACCGGGGAGCTGTTTTTT
TRBD2	TRBV27	.	TRBJ2-7	CASSLSAGLANTYEQYF	TGTGCCAGCAGTTTATCGGCGGGACTAGCGAATACCTACGAGCAGTACTTC
.	TRBV4-1	.	TRBJ2-1	CASSQERQVPYNEQFF	TGCGCCAGCAGCCAAGAGAGACAGGTCCCCTACAATGAGCAGTTCTTC
.	TRBV15	.	TRBJ2-1	CATSRGQGLYNEQFF	TGTGCCACCAGCAGAGGACAGGGACTCTACAATGAGCAGTTCTTC
TRBD1	TRBV7-9	.	TRBJ1-1	CASSSPSSGGASQAFF	TGTGCCAGCAGCTCCCCTTCCTCAGGGGGCGCTTCTCAAGCTTTCTTT
TRBD1	TRBV5-1	few	TRBJ2-7	CASSERGQVYEQYF	TGCGCCAGCAGCGAACGGGGACAGGTCTACGAGCAGTACTTC
TRBD1	TRBV6-5	.	TRBJ1-2	CASSIGGKANYGYTF	TGTGCCAGCAGTATAGGGGGCAAAGCTAACTATGGCTACACCTTC
.	TRBV7-8	.	TRBJ1-2	CASSLEGSSYGYTF	TGTGCCAGCAGCTTGGAGGGAAGTAGCTATGGCTACACCTTC
.	TRBV24-1	.	TRBJ1-1	CATSDSSAGNTEAFF	TGTGCCACCAGTGATTCAAGTGCGGGGAACACTGAAGCTTTCTTT
.	TRBV12-3/TRBV12-4	.	TRBJ2-1	CASRHPPGREQFF	TGTGCCAGCAGACACCCCCCAGGGAGGGAGCAGTTCTTC
.	TRBV9	.	TRBJ2-2	CASSGRLTGELFF	TGTGCCAGCAGCGGACGACTTACCGGGGAGCTGTTTTTT
TRBD1	TRBV19	.	TRBJ1-3	CASSTMTGSSGNTIYF	TGTGCCAGTAGTACCATGACAGGGAGCTCTGGAAACACCATATATTTT
.	TRBV30	.	TRBJ2-7	CAGKQESYEQYF	TGTGCCGGGAAACAGGAGAGCTACGAGCAGTACTTC
TRBD1	TRBV28	.	TRBJ2-7	CASSSGTGAAYEQYF	TGTGCCAGCAGTTCAGGGACAGGGGCAGCCTACGAGCAGTACTTC